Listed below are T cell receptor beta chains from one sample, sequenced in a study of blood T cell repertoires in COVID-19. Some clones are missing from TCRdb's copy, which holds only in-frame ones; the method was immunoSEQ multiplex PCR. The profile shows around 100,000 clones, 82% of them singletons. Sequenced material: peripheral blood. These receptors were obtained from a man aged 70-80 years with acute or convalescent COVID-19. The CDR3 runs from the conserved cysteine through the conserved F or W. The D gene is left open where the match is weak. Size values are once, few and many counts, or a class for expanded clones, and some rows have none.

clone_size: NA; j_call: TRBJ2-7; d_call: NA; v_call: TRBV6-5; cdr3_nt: TGTGCCAGCAGCCGGGGATCCGAGCAGTACTTC; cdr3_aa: CASSRGSEQYF
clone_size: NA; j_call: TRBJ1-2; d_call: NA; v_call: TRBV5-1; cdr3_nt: TGCGCCAGCAGATTTGAAACAGTTAACTATGGCTACACCTTC; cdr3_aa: CASRFETVNYGYTF
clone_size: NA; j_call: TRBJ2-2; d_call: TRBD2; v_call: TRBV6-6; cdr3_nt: TGTGCCAGCAGTCCGTTCGGAGCGGGGGGGAACACCGGGGAGCTGTTTTTT; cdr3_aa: CASSPFGAGGNTGELFF
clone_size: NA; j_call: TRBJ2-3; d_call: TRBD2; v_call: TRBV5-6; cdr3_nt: TGTGCCACCGAGTTCCGGACTAGCGGGAATACGCAGTATTTT; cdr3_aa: CATEFRTSGNTQYF
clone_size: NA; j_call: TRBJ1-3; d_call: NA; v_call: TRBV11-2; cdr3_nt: TGTGCCAGCAGCTTATCTGCGGTGAATTCTGGAAACACCATATATTTT; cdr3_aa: CASSLSAVNSGNTIYF
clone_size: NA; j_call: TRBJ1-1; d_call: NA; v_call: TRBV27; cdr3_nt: TGTGCCAGCAGTTTACTACAGAGTATGAACACTGAAGCTTTCTTT; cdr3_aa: CASSLLQSMNTEAFF
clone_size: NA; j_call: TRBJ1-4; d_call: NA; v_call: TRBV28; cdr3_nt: TGTGCCAGCAGTCTCCCCAACCGCGGGAGTTTTAATGAAAAACTGTTTTTT; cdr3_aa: CASSLPNRGSFNEKLFF
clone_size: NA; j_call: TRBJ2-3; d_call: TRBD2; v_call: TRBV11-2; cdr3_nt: TGTGCCAGCACCTTCGAACGGGGGGAGGGTACAGATACGCAGTATTTT; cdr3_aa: CASTFERGEGTDTQYF
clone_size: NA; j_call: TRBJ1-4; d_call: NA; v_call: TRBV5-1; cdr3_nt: TGCGCCAGCAGCTTGGAGGGCCAGGGCGGTGAAAAACTGTTTTTT; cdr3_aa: CASSLEGQGGEKLFF
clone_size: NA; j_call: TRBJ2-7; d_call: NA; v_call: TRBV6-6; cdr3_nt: TGTGCCAGCAGTTACAAAACTTCCACGAACTCCTACGAGCAGTACTTC; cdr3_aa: CASSYKTSTNSYEQYF
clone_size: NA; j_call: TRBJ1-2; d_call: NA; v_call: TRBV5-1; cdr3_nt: TGCGCTCGCCCCAGATCCACTAACTATGGCTACACCTTC; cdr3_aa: CARPRSTNYGYTF
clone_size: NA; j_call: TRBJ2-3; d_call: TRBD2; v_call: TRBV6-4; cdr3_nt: TGTGCCAGCAGTGAGGGAGGGATCAGTACGCAGTATTTT; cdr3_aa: CASSEGGISTQYF
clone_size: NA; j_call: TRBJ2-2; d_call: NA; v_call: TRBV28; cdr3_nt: TGTGCCAGCAGTTCCTACGACAAGCCCGGGGAGCTGTTTTTT; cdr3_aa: CASSSYDKPGELFF
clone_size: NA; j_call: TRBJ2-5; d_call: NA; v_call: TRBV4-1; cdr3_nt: TGCGCCAGCAGCCAAGGTACTAGTTGGGGACAAGAGACCCAGTACTTC; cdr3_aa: CASSQGTSWGQETQYF
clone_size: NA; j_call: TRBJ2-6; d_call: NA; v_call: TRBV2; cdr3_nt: TGTGCCAGCAGTGAAGCGGCAGGGCTAACTGGGGCCAACGTCCTGACTTTC; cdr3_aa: CASSEAAGLTGANVLTF
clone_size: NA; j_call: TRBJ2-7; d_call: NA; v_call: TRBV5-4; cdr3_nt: TGTGCCAGCAGCTTGGGATGGGGGCTCTCCTACGAGCAGTACTTC; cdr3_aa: CASSLGWGLSYEQYF
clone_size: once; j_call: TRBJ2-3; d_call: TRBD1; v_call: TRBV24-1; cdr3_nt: TGTGCCACCAGTGACCCACAGGGGGGAGATACGCAGTATTTT; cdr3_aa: CATSDPQGGDTQYF
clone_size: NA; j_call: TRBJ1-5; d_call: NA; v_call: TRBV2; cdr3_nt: TGTGCCAGCAGGGCCTTCCAGGGTGTAGTGGGCAATCAGCCCCAGCATTTT; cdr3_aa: CASRAFQGVVGNQPQHF
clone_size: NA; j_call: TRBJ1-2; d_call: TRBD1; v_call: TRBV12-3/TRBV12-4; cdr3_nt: TGTGCCAGCAGCCCGACAGGGGCTAGGGGCTACACCTTC; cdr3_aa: CASSPTGARGYTF
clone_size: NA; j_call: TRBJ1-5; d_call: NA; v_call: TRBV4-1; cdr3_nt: TGCGCCAGCAGCCAAGACGGGGGGCGGCCCCAGCATTTT; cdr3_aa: CASSQDGGRPQHF
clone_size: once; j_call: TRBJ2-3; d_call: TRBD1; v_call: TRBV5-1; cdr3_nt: TGCGCCAGCAGCCAAAGACAGGGAGTAGATACGCAGTATTTT; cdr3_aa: CASSQRQGVDTQYF
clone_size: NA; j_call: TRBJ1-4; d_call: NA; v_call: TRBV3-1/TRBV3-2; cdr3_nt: TGTGCCAGCAGCCAAGGACAGGCGGGTAATGAAAAACTGTTTTTT; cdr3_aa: CASSQGQAGNEKLFF
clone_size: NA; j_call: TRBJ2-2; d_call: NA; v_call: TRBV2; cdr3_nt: TGTGCCAGCAGCCTGGGGGAGCTGTTTTTT; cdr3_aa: CASSLGELFF
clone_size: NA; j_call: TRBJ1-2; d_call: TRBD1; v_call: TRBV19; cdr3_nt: TGTGCCAGTAGGGCCAGAGGACAGGGGTCGTCCTCTAACTATGGCTACACCTTC; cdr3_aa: CASRARGQGSSSNYGYTF
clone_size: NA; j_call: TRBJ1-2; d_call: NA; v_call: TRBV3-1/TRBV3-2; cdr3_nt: TGTGCCAGCAGCCAAAGACGGGACATATCGGCGGGCTACACCTTC; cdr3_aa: CASSQRRDISAGYTF
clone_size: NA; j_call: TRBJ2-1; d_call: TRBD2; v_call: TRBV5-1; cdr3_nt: TGCGCCAGCAGCTTGAGGTGGACTAGCGGGCTCAGCTCCTACAATGAGCAGTTCTTC; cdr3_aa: CASSLRWTSGLSSYNEQFF
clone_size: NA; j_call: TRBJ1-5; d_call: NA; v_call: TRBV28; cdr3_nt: TGTGCCAGCAGTTTCAGACAGTCGTATCAGCCCCAGCATTTT; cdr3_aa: CASSFRQSYQPQHF
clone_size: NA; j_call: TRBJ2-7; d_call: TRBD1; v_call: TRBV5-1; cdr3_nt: TGCGCCAGCAGCCGGGGACAGGGGCCCTACGAGCAGTACTTC; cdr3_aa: CASSRGQGPYEQYF